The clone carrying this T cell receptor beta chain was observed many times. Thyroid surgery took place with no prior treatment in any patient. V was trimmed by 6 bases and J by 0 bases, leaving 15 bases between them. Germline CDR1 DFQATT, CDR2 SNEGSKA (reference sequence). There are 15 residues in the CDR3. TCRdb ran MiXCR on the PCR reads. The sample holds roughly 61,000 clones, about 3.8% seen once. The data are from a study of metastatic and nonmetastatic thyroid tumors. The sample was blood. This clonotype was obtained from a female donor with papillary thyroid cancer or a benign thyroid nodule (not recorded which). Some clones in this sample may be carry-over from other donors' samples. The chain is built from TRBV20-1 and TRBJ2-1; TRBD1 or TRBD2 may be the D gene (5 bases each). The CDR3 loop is CSAKRDLASYNEQFF. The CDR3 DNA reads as TGCAGTGCGAAGAGGGACCTGGCCTCCTACAATGAGCAGTTCTTC.